The 32 T cell receptor beta chains given below trace back to one sample, sequenced in a study of CD4 T cells in relation to SARS-CoV-2 and coronaviruses. Unexposed donor CD4+ T cells date from 2011-2018, before the COVID-19 pandemic. Assay: immunoSEQ multiplex PCR; the TCRdb copy retains only in-frame clones and omits some. The sample contains about 59,000 clones, 80% to 90% of which appear only once. Input material: memory CD4+ T cells from PBMCs. Receptors originate from a human donor in good health.

The V gene is TRBV9, the J gene TRBJ2-1; 7 bases are shared with TRBD1. Per germline, CDR1 SGDLS and CDR2 YYNGEE. V shed 7 bases, J shed 5 bases, and the junction held 15 bases outside the gene matches. There are 16 residues in the CDR3. The CDR3 nucleotides read TGTGCCAGCGCCCCCCCGGGTGGGACAGCCCACAATGAGCAGTTCTTC. Translated: CASAPPGGTAHNEQFF.

This clone was seen only once. J is TRBJ2-1 and V is TRBV7-9; 10 bases are a match to TRBD2. The CDR3 runs to 15 residues. Germline V lookup: CDR1 SEHNR, CDR2 FQNEAQ (reference sequence). The trim removed 3 bases at V and 7 bases at J, leaving 6 bases unmatched. The CDR3 sequence: CASSFLAGAINEQFF. CDR3 DNA sequence: TGTGCCAGCAGCTTCCTAGCGGGAGCAATAAATGAGCAGTTCTTC.

This chain links TRBV28 with TRBJ2-1; TRBD2 might be the D (6 bases). There are 16 residues in the CDR3. Trimming removed 5 bases at V and 5 bases at J, with 19 bases between. CDR1 is MDHEN and CDR2 is SYDVKM in the germline V gene. CDR3 bases: TGTGCCAGCAGTCATCACCGGAGGGGAAATAACAATGAGCAGTTCTTC. Amino acids: CASSHHRRGNNNEQFF.

J is TRBJ2-1 and V is TRBV11-2, with D uncertain. Per germline, CDR1 SGHAT and CDR2 FQNNGV. V was pared by 5 bases and J by 8 bases, with 13 bases between. The CDR3 is 13 residues long. CDR3 residues: CASSRYRVDEQFF. Written as DNA, the CDR3 is TGTGCCAGCAGCCGTTATCGGGTAGATGAGCAGTTCTTC.

This rearrangement joins TRBV5-1 to TRBJ2-1; D is perhaps TRBD2 (6 bases). This CDR3 contains 15 residues. V was trimmed by 1 base and J by 0 bases, leaving 8 bases between them. CDR1 is SGHRS and CDR2 is YFSETQ in the germline V gene. The CDR3: CASSLYGSSYNEQFF. DNA for the CDR3: TGCGCCAGCAGCTTGTACGGGAGCTCCTACAATGAGCAGTTCTTC.

CDR3 sequence: CASSLIQGATEAFF. The CDR3 DNA sequence: TGCGCCAGCAGCTTGATTCAAGGGGCCACTGAAGCTTTCTTT. The chain recombines TRBV5-1 with TRBJ1-1; tentative D call: TRBD1 (5 bases). Trimming cost V 1 base and J 4 bases, with 11 bases left between them. The CDR3 runs to 14 residues. CDR1 and CDR2 from the germline V gene are SGHRS and YFSETQ.

CDR3: CSVGGGPSYEQYF. CDR3 sequence (DNA): TGCAGCGTGGGAGGAGGACCGTCCTACGAGCAGTACTTC. The chain recombines TRBV29-1 with TRBJ2-7; possible D gene TRBD2, 6 bases. This CDR3 has 13 amino acids. Germline V gene lookup returns CDR1 SQVTM and CDR2 ANQGSEA. With 6 bases removed from V and 1 base from J, the gap between germline ends came to 13 bases.

In this sample, this clone turned up once. The chain joins TRBV5-5 to TRBJ2-3; D is undetermined. The V end was cut by 4 bases, the J end by 6 bases, with 9 bases between. The CDR3 has 12 residues. Germline V gene sequence: CDR1 SGHKS, CDR2 YYEKEE (reference sequence). The CDR3 spells CASSAPSDTQYF. CDR3 sequence (DNA): TGTGCCAGCAGCGCCCCTTCGGATACGCAGTATTTT.

The chain couples TRBV19 to TRBJ1-5; no firm D call. This CDR3 has 13 amino acids. Germline V gives CDR1 LNHDA, CDR2 SQIVND (reference sequence). The V end was cut by 0 bases, the J end by 9 bases, with 9 bases between. The CDR3 region has the DNA TGTGCCAGTAGTATAGATTTTATGAGGCCCCAGCATTTT. It encodes CASSIDFMRPQHF.

This clone has only one observation. This chain connects TRBV28 to TRBJ1-6; 7 bases fit TRBD1. Germline CDR1 and CDR2: MDHEN and SYDVKM. V trimming: 2 bases; J trimming: 7 bases; junction bases outside the gene matches: 5. The CDR3 totals 15 residues. In nucleotides, the CDR3 is TGTGCCAGCAGTTTACCACAGGGGATAAATTCACCCCTCCACTTT. Its protein product is CASSLPQGINSPLHF. Together with reference TRBV28 and TRBJ1-6, the CDR3 gives the full variable domain: DVKVTQSSRYLVKRTGEKVFLECVQDMDHENMFWYRQDPGLGLRLIYFSYDVKMKEKGDIPEGYSVSREKKERFSLILESASTNQTSMYLCASSLPQGINSPLHFGNGTRLTVT.

The chain uses TRBV3-1 (or the pseudogene TRBV3-2) and TRBJ1-1, with D unresolved. Germline V gene data show CDR1 as LGHDT and CDR2 as YNNKEL (reference sequence). The germline V and J ends were trimmed by 0 bases and 3 bases, with 11 bases remaining between them. The CDR3 runs 15 residues. CDR3 DNA sequence: TGTGCCAGCAGCCAAGACGGGGTACGATACACTGAAGCTTTCTTT. It translates to CASSQDGVRYTEAFF.

The chain combines TRBV18 with TRBJ1-3; D gene ambiguous. The V end was cut by 3 bases, the J end by 0 bases, with 15 bases between. The CDR3 runs to 17 residues. Germline V CDR1 and CDR2: KGHSH, LQKENI. Written as DNA, the CDR3 is TGTGCCAGCTCACCCGGAGGGCAGGCAACCTCTGGAAACACCATATATTTT. Residues: CASSPGGQATSGNTIYF.

A few counts support this clone. CDR3 amino acids: CASSLDGRPYNEQFF. The DNA of the CDR3 is TGTGCCAGCAGCTTAGACGGGAGACCCTACAATGAGCAGTTCTTC. The chain links TRBV7-6 to TRBJ2-1, with TRBD2 as a possible D gene (6 bases). The CDR3 spans 15 residues. V was cut by 1 base and J by 2 bases, with 9 bases left in between. Germline V CDR1 and CDR2: SGHVS, FNYEAQ.

V usage is TRBV28 and J usage is TRBJ2-1, with a possible D match to TRBD1 (5 bases). V lost 1 base, J lost 5 bases, and 12 bases lay in between. Germline assignment: CDR1 MDHEN and CDR2 SYDVKM. The CDR3 sequence is 15 residues long. CDR3 sequence reads: CASSLFREGNNEQFF. CDR3 nucleotides: TGTGCCAGCAGTTTATTCAGGGAAGGGAACAATGAGCAGTTCTTC.

This rearrangement joins TRBV9 to TRBJ1-2; weak D call: TRBD1 (5 bases). The CDR3 is made up of 14 amino acids. The germline V gene encodes CDR1 SGDLS and CDR2 YYNGEE. Trimming pared 3 bases from V and 10 bases from J, leaving 19 bases between. The chain's CDR3 is CASSAGLLGSDYTF. The CDR3 bases are TGTGCCAGCAGCGCGGGACTGCTGGGGTCTGACTACACCTTC.

The chain joins TRBV27 to TRBJ1-1, with 7 bases that match TRBD1. This CDR3 is 14 amino acids long. CDR1 is MNHEY, CDR2 SMNVEV, per germline (reference sequence). J lost 1 base, V lost 5 bases, and 4 bases had no gene match. DNA for the CDR3: TGTGCCAGCAGTCGATGGACAGGGAACACTGAAGCTTTCTTT. Amino acid sequence: CASSRWTGNTEAFF.

The chain has TRBV29-1 and TRBJ1-1; 8 bases line up with TRBD1. Germline trimming cut 6 bases from V and 2 bases from J; bases unmatched to any gene: 2. CDR1 and CDR2 from the germline V gene are SQVTM and ANQGSEA. This CDR3 comprises 12 residues. CDR3 in DNA: TGCAGCGTAGACAGGGGAAACACTGAAGCTTTCTTT. Protein: CSVDRGNTEAFF.

The CDR3 coding sequence is TGTGCCAGCGCCCAGGACAGTTTAGCTAATGAAAAACTGTTTTTT. This encodes CASAQDSLANEKLFF. The V gene is TRBV2, the J gene TRBJ1-4, with TRBD1 as a possible D gene (6 bases). CDR1 and CDR2 from the germline V gene are SNHLY and FYNNEI. V lost 8 bases, J lost 3 bases, and 16 bases lay in between. The CDR3 runs to 15 residues.

The rearrangement links TRBV19 to TRBJ2-1, with 12 bases matching TRBD2. CDR3 length: 13 amino acids. After removal of 8 bases from V and 5 bases from J, the junction contained 1 base not matched to a gene. CDR1 is LNHDA and CDR2 is SQIVND in the germline V gene (reference sequence). As DNA, the CDR3 is TGTGCCAGTGGACTAGCGGGAAACAATGAGCAGTTCTTC. Amino acid sequence: CASGLAGNNEQFF.

This chain uses TRBV27 with TRBJ1-3, with TRBD1 as a possible D gene (5 bases). Trimming pared 5 bases from V and 8 bases from J, leaving 16 bases between. CDR1 and CDR2 from the germline V gene are MNHEY and SMNVEV (reference sequence). This CDR3 spans 14 amino acids. CDR3 DNA sequence: TGTGCCAGCAGTCCCGGGTGGGGGTCGGACACCATATATTTT. The encoded protein is CASSPGWGSDTIYF.

This clone was picked up one time. The genes are TRBV2 and TRBJ2-2; TRBD2 is a possible D gene (6 bases). CDR3 length: 12 amino acids. Germline V gene data show CDR1 as SNHLY and CDR2 as FYNNEI. With 5 bases removed from V and 6 bases from J, the gap between germline ends came to 7 bases. In DNA form, the CDR3 reads TGTGCCAGCAGTTTAGCGGCCGGGGAGCTGTTTTTT. Translation: CASSLAAGELFF.

V gene TRBV27 combines with J gene TRBJ2-5; 9 bases are a match to TRBD2. In germline, CDR1 is MNHEY, CDR2 SMNVEV (reference sequence). The CDR3 has 16 amino acids. The ends lost 4 bases at V and 5 bases at J; junction bases unmatched: 11. The CDR3 coding sequence is TGTGCCAGCAGTTGGGTCCCGGGACTAGCCAGGGAGACCCAGTACTTC. Translating gives CASSWVPGLARETQYF.

The chain links TRBV5-1 to TRBJ2-2; D is ambiguous. V lost 1 base and J lost 1, with 5 bases in between. Per germline, CDR1 SGHRS and CDR2 YFSETQ. The CDR3 is made up of 14 amino acids. Written as DNA, the CDR3 is TGCGCCAGCAGCTTGTCCAGGAACACCGGGGAGCTGTTTTTT. This translates into CASSLSRNTGELFF.

CDR3 in DNA: TGTGCCAGCAGCACCGGGGGGCCCGCCGGGGAGCTGTTTTTT. It yields the protein CASSTGGPAGELFF. The V and J genes are TRBV7-3 and TRBJ2-2, with D possibly being TRBD2 (7 bases). The germline V gene encodes CDR1 SGHTA and CDR2 FQGTGA. The CDR3 is 14 amino acids. V lost 5 bases and J 6 bases, leaving 13 bases between the germline ends.

The chain joins TRBV2 to TRBJ2-1, with D perhaps matching TRBD1 (6 bases). This CDR3 has 12 residues. Germline CDR1 and CDR2: SNHLY and FYNNEI. V was clipped by 5 bases and J by 7 bases, with 9 bases between them. The CDR3 loop reads CASSSQGNEQFF. In DNA form, the CDR3 reads TGTGCCAGCAGTTCTCAGGGGAATGAGCAGTTCTTC.

This clone appeared once. The chain is built from TRBV6-4 and TRBJ2-7; D is possibly TRBD1 (6 bases). The CDR3 runs 13 residues. Germline loops: CDR1 MRHNA, CDR2 SNTAGT. V was shortened by 5 bases and J by 3 bases, with 11 bases between the two germline ends. CDR3 sequence: CASSTQGNYEQYF. The DNA for the CDR3 is TGTGCCAGCAGTACGCAGGGGAACTACGAGCAGTACTTC.

A few counts support this clone. The chain links TRBV3-1 (or the pseudogene TRBV3-2) to TRBJ1-1; possibly TRBD1 for D (6 bases). Per the germline V gene, CDR1 is LGHDT and CDR2 is YNNKEL (reference sequence). The CDR3 sequence is 14 residues long. V was shortened by 2 bases and J by 5 bases, with 12 bases between the two germline ends. CDR3 coding DNA: TGTGCCAGCAGCCAAATTAACAGGGTAACTGAAGCTTTCTTT. As protein: CASSQINRVTEAFF.

This clone was detected only a few times. The rearrangement uses TRBV5-1 and TRBJ1-2; D gene unclear. Germline V lookup: CDR1 SGHRS, CDR2 YFSETQ. V gave up 1 base and J gave up 7 bases, with 11 bases separating them. This CDR3 has 13 residues. DNA for the CDR3: TGCGCCAGCAGCTTGAATAGGGTGGTTGGCTACACCTTC. It yields the protein CASSLNRVVGYTF.

This clone was counted a single time. V is TRBV3-1 (or the pseudogene TRBV3-2) and J is TRBJ1-6, with 10 bases fitting TRBD1. Germline CDR1 and CDR2: LGHDT and YNNKEL (reference sequence). The V and J ends lost 0 bases and 7 bases, in that order; junction bases with no gene match: 6. The CDR3 sequence is 17 residues long. The CDR3 DNA sequence: TGTGCCAGCAGCCAAGATCGGCTGGACAGGGGGAATTCACCCCTCCACTTT. Amino acid sequence: CASSQDRLDRGNSPLHF.

The V and J genes are TRBV5-1 and TRBJ1-1, with 7 bases fitting TRBD1. V shed 0 bases, J shed 4 bases, and the junction held 6 bases outside the gene matches. Germline V CDR1 and CDR2: SGHRS, YFSETQ. The length of the CDR3 is 15 residues. Here the CDR3 reads CASSLDTDRITEAFF. The CDR3, as DNA: TGCGCCAGCAGCTTGGATACGGACAGGATCACTGAAGCTTTCTTT.

The rearrangement joins TRBV30 to TRBJ2-7; no definite D call. V lost 5 bases and J lost 2, with 22 bases in between. The germline V gene encodes CDR1 GTSNPN and CDR2 SVGIG (reference sequence). The CDR3 consists of 16 residues. CDR3: CAWWPSGRTRAYEQYF. For the CDR3, the DNA is TGTGCCTGGTGGCCCTCAGGTCGGACCAGAGCCTACGAGCAGTACTTC.

The chain carries TRBV7-2 and TRBJ2-3; D may be TRBD1 or TRBD2 (6 bases each). The V end lost 5 bases, the J end lost 2 bases, and 14 bases lay between the germline ends. The CDR3 contains 15 residues. Germline CDR1 SGHTA, CDR2 FQGNSA. CDR3 in DNA: TGTGCCAGCAGCCCGAGGGGGGTAAACACAGATACGCAGTATTTT. It codes for CASSPRGVNTDTQYF.